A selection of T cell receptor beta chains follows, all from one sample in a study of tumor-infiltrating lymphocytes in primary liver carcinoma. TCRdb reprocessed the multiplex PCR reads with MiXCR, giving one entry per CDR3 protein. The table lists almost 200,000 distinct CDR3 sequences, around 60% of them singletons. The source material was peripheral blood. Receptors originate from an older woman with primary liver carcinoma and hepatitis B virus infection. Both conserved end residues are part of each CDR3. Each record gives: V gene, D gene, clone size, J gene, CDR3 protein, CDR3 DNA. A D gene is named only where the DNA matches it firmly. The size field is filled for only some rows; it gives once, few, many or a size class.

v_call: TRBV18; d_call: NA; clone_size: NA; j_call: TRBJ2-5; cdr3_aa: CASSPPSVPGETQYF; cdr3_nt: TGTGCCAGCTCACCCCCGTCGGTCCCTGGGGAGACCCAGTACTTC
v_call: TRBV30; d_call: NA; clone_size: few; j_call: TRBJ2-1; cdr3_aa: CAWSVDIGGFEQFF; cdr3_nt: TGTGCCTGGAGTGTAGACATTGGGGGATTTGAGCAGTTCTTC
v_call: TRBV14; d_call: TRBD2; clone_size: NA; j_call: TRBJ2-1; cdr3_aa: CASSIRTSGTYSEQFF; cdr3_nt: TGTGCCAGCAGCATCCGGACCAGCGGGACCTACAGTGAGCAGTTCTTC
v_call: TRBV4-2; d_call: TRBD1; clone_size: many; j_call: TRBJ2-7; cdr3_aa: CASSQATGTGKHEQYF; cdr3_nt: TGTGCCAGCAGCCAAGCAACCGGGACAGGGAAGCACGAGCAGTACTTC
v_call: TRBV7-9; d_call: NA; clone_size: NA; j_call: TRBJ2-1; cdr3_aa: CASSLVRLINEQFF; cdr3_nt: TGTGCCAGCAGCTTAGTACGGCTGATCAATGAGCAGTTCTTC
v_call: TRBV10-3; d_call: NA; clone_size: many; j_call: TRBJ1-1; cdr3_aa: CAISEDVNTEAFF; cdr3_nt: TGTGCCATCAGCGAGGATGTGAACACTGAAGCTTTCTTT
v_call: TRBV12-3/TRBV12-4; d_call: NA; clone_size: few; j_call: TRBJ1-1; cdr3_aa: CANSLTRGTEAFF; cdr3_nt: TGTGCCAACAGTTTGACAAGGGGCACTGAAGCTTTCTTT
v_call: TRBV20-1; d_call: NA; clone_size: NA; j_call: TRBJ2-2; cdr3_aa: CSASTGTGELFF; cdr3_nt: TGCAGTGCTAGCACCGGCACCGGGGAGCTGTTTTTT
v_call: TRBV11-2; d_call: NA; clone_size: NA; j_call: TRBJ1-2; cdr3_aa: CASSAITETGTGYTF; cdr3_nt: TGTGCCAGCAGCGCGATAACCGAGACAGGAACCGGCTACACCTTC
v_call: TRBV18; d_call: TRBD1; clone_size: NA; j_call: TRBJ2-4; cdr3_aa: CASSPGDRVFPKDIQCF; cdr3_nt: TGCGCCAGCTCACCAGGGGACAGGGTTTTCCCCAAAGACATTCAGTGCTTC
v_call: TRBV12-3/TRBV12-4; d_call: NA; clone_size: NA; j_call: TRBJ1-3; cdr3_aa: CASRFGGDGNTIYF; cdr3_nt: TGTGCCAGCAGATTCGGAGGGGACGGAAACACCATATATTTT
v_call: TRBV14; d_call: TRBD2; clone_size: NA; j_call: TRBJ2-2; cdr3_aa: CASNQYQGLAGEHTGELFF; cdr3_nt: TGTGCCAGCAACCAATACCAAGGACTAGCGGGAGAGCACACTGGGGAGCTGTTTTTT
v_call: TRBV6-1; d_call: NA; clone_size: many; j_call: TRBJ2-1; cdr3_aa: CASSVGAYNEQFF; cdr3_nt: TGTGCCAGCAGTGTCGGGGCCTACAATGAGCAGTTCTTC
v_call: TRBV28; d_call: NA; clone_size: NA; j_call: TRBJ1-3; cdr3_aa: CASSSLTGLGGNTIYF; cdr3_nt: TGTGCCAGCAGTTCACTAACGGGGTTGGGTGGAAACACCATATATTTT
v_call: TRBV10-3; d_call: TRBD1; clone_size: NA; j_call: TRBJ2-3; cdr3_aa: CATTSGTGEDTQYF; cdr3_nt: TGTGCCACTACCTCCGGGACAGGGGAGGATACGCAGTATTTT
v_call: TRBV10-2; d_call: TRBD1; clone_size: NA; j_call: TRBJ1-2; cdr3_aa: CVSSGSGGAGGYTF; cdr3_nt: TGCGTCAGCAGTGGATCAGGGGGCGCTGGGGGCTACACCTTC